Listed below are T cell receptor beta chains from one sample, sequenced in a study of cytomegalovirus exposure and HLA in healthy donors. Assay used: immunoSEQ multiplex PCR; TCRdb lists only in-frame clones, some missing. The sample carries around 110,000 clones, about 69% recorded once. Sequencing used PBMCs. Source of these receptors: a woman younger than 35 in good health and CMV-seronegative. Each CDR3 is given with its conserved first and last residue. A D gene is named only where the DNA matches it firmly. Some rows have no size entry. The others give once, few or many, or a class for an expanded clone.

TRBJ2-7	TRBV14	-	-	CASSQARGEQYF	TGTGCCAGCAGCCAAGCTCGGGGCGAGCAGTACTTC
TRBJ2-3	TRBV7-6	-	-	CASSFRFGQSPDTQYF	TGTGCCAGCAGCTTTAGGTTCGGACAGAGCCCAGATACGCAGTATTTT
TRBJ1-1	TRBV10-1	-	-	CASSERGTEAFF	TGCGCCAGCAGTGAGAGGGGCACTGAAGCTTTCTTT
TRBJ2-2	TRBV28	-	few	CASSDSLNYVTGELFF	TGTGCCAGCAGTGATTCCCTAAATTATGTGACCGGGGAGCTGTTTTTT
TRBJ1-1	TRBV30	-	once	CAWSARQGEAFF	TGTGCCTGGAGTGCACGGCAGGGGGAAGCTTTCTTT
TRBJ2-1	TRBV5-1	TRBD1	-	CASSFGDRTNEQFF	TGCGCCAGCAGCTTTGGGGACAGGACGAATGAGCAGTTCTTC
TRBJ2-2	TRBV4-2	-	-	CASSQDPRTGDTGELFF	TGTGCCAGCAGCCAAGATCCCCGGACTGGAGACACCGGGGAGCTGTTTTTT
TRBJ2-5	TRBV9	-	once	CASSVGAGRETQYF	TGTGCCAGCAGCGTAGGGGCGGGGAGGGAGACCCAGTACTTC
TRBJ1-2	TRBV30	TRBD1	-	CAWSQGAGGYTF	TGTGCCTGGAGTCAGGGGGCGGGAGGCTACACCTTC
TRBJ2-7	TRBV27	TRBD1	-	CASRPGQGPYEQYF	TGTGCCAGCAGACCGGGACAGGGCCCCTACGAGCAGTACTTC
TRBJ2-6	TRBV28	-	-	CASINSEIGANVLTF	TGTGCCAGCATCAACAGTGAAATTGGGGCCAACGTCCTGACTTTC
TRBJ2-5	TRBV4-1	-	-	CASSQDAGAGETQYF	TGCGCCAGCAGCCAAGATGCAGGGGCAGGAGAGACCCAGTACTTC
TRBJ2-7	TRBV19	TRBD1	-	CASSSLLGQGNYEQYF	TGTGCCAGTAGTAGTCTCCTGGGACAGGGGAACTACGAGCAGTACTTC
TRBJ1-5	TRBV5-6	-	-	CASSLGGSNQPQHF	TGTGCCAGCAGCCTGGGGGGCAGCAATCAGCCCCAGCATTTT
TRBJ2-7	TRBV6-5	-	-	CASSYGTGFYEQYF	TGTGCCAGCAGTTACGGTACAGGCTTCTACGAGCAGTACTTC
TRBJ1-1	TRBV6-1	-	-	CASRGGDRNTEAFF	TGTGCCAGCAGGGGGGGAGACAGGAACACTGAAGCTTTCTTT
TRBJ1-1	TRBV27	-	-	CASISNGGTEAFF	TGTGCCAGCATCTCAAATGGGGGGACTGAAGCTTTCTTT
TRBJ1-2	TRBV30	-	-	CAWSPEDRFGYTF	TGTGCCTGGAGCCCAGAGGATCGGTTTGGCTACACCTTC
TRBJ1-5	TRBV28	TRBD1	-	CATQGGQPQHF	TGTGCCACACAGGGGGGGCAGCCCCAGCATTTT
TRBJ1-5	TRBV5-1	TRBD1	-	CASSLEGQGNQPQHF	TGCGCCAGCAGCTTGGAGGGACAGGGCAATCAGCCCCAGCATTTT
TRBJ1-5	TRBV7-9	-	-	CASSSQINQPQHF	TGTGCCAGCAGCTCACAGATAAATCAGCCCCAGCATTTT
TRBJ1-2	TRBV30	TRBD1	once	CAWSRWTGDGYTF	TGTGCCTGGAGTAGATGGACAGGAGATGGCTACACCTTC
TRBJ2-3	TRBV28	TRBD2	once	CASSSSGGPILSEYF	TGTGCCAGCAGCTCTAGCGGGGGGCCAATTCTGTCGGAGTATTTT
TRBJ2-3	TRBV7-9	-	-	CASSQGSATDTQYF	TGTGCCAGCAGCCAGGGATCCGCCACAGATACGCAGTATTTT
TRBJ1-5	TRBV19	TRBD1	-	CASSRVVTGGNQPQHF	TGTGCCAGTAGTAGAGTCGTGACAGGGGGCAATCAGCCCCAGCATTTT
TRBJ1-1	TRBV5-4	TRBD1	-	CASSVRQGIILNTEAFF	TGTGCCAGCAGCGTAAGACAGGGTATCATCCTGAACACTGAAGCTTTCTTT
TRBJ2-5	TRBV9	TRBD2	-	CASSVGGGKGETQYF	TGTGCCAGCAGCGTAGGGGGGGGTAAGGGGGAGACCCAGTACTTC
TRBJ2-1	TRBV27	TRBD1	-	CASSFLPDRGGVNEQFF	TGTGCCAGCAGTTTTCTCCCGGACAGGGGGGGTGTCAATGAGCAGTTCTTC
TRBJ2-3	TRBV15	-	-	CATSRDQAVGTDTQYF	TGTGCCACCAGCAGAGATCAAGCGGTGGGGACAGATACGCAGTATTTT
TRBJ2-4	TRBV2	-	-	CASSQAKNIQYF	TGTGCCAGCAGTCAAGCCAAAAACATTCAGTACTTC
TRBJ2-3	TRBV7-9	-	-	CASSLQGSADTQYF	TGTGCCAGCAGCTTACAGGGTTCTGCCGATACGCAGTATTTT
TRBJ2-3	TRBV29-1	-	few	CSVEDPRTGTDTQYF	TGCAGCGTTGAAGACCCCCGGACAGGCACAGATACGCAGTATTTT
TRBJ2-6	TRBV4-1	-	-	CASSQERVTVRISGANVLTF	TGCGCCAGCAGCCAAGAGAGAGTAACAGTAAGAATCTCTGGGGCCAACGTCCTGACTTTC
TRBJ1-1	TRBV27	-	-	CASSRFGGSTEAFF	TGTGCCAGCAGTCGCTTTGGGGGGAGCACTGAAGCTTTCTTT
TRBJ2-5	TRBV29-1	TRBD2	few	CSVELSGGAWETQYF	TGCAGCGTTGAACTTAGCGGGGGGGCTTGGGAGACCCAGTACTTC
TRBJ2-7	TRBV5-5	TRBD1	-	CASSRDRHYEQYF	TGTGCCAGCAGCCGGGACAGACACTACGAGCAGTACTTC
TRBJ2-5	TRBV28	TRBD1	-	CASSVPGQGAETQYF	TGTGCCAGCTCTGTCCCGGGACAGGGAGCGGAGACCCAGTACTTC
TRBJ1-5	TRBV28	-	-	CASSLWDKKGQPQHF	TGTGCCAGCAGTTTATGGGACAAAAAGGGTCAGCCCCAGCATTTT
TRBJ2-3	TRBV5-4	-	once	CASHDRGTDTQYF	TGTGCCAGCCACGACCGGGGCACAGATACGCAGTATTTT
TRBJ1-5	TRBV12-5	TRBD1	-	CASGRDRANQPQHF	TGTGCTAGTGGCCGGGACAGGGCCAATCAGCCCCAGCATTTT
TRBJ1-2	TRBV7-2	TRBD1	few	CASSLLGPGGDYGYTF	TGTGCCAGCAGCTTACTGGGGCCAGGGGGCGACTATGGCTACACCTTC
TRBJ2-7	TRBV7-8	TRBD2	-	CASSLDTSGSLEQYF	TGTGCCAGCAGCTTAGACACTAGCGGGAGCCTGGAGCAGTACTTC
TRBJ2-7	TRBV2	-	-	CASSADGAYEQYF	TGTGCCAGCAGTGCCGACGGGGCCTACGAGCAGTACTTC
TRBJ1-6	TRBV2	TRBD1	few	CASRPDRDPNSPLHF	TGTGCCAGCAGGCCTGACAGGGATCCTAATTCACCCCTCCACTTT